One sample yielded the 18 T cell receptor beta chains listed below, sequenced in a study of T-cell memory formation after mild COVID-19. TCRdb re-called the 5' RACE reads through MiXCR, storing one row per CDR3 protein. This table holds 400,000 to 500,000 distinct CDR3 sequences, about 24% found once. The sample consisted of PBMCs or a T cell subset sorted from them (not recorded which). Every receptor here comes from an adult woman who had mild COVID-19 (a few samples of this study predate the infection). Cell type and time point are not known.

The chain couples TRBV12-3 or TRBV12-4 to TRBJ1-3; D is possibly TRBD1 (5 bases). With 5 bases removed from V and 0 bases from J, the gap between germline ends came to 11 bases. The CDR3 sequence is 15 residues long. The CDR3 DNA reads TGTGCCAGCAGTCAGCAGGGTAGCTCTGGAAACACCATATATTTT. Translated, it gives CASSQQGSSGNTIYF.

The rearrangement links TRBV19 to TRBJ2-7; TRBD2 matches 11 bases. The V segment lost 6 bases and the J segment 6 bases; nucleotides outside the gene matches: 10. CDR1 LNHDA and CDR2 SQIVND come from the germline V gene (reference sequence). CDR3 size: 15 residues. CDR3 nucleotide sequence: TGTGCCAGTAGGAGAGGTAGCGGGAGGGCCGGCGAGCAGTACTTC. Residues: CASRRGSGRAGEQYF.

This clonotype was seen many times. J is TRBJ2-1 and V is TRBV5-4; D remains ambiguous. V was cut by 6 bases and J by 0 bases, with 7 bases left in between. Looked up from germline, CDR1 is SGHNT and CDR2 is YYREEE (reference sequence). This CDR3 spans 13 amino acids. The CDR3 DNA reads TGTGCCAGCAAGAGGAGCTCCTACAATGAGCAGTTCTTC. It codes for CASKRSSYNEQFF.

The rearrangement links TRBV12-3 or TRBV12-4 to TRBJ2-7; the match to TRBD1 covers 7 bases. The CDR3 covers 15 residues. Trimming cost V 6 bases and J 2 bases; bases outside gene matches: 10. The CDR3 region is CASSPMSGQAYEQYF. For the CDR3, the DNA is TGTGCCAGCAGCCCAATGAGCGGACAGGCCTACGAGCAGTACTTC.

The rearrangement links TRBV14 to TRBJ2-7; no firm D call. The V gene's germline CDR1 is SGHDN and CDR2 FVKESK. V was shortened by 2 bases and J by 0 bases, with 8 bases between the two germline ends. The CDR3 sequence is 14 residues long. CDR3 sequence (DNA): TGTGCCAGCAGCCAAAGGGTTTACTCCTACGAGCAGTACTTC. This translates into CASSQRVYSYEQYF.

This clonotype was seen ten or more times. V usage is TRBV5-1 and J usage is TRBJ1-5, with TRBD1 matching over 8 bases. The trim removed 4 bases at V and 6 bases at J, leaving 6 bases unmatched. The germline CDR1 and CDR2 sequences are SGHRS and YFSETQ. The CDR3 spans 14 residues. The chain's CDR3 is CASSPRTGTQPQHF. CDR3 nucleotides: TGCGCCAGCAGCCCCCGGACAGGGACTCAGCCCCAGCATTTT.

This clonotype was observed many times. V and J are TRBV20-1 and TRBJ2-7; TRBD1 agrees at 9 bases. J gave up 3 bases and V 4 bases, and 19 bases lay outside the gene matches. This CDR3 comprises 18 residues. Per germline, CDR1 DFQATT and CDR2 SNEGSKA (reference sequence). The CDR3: CSAKTETGGTIDYYEQYF. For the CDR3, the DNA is TGCAGTGCTAAGACGGAAACAGGGGGCACCATTGATTACTACGAGCAGTACTTC.

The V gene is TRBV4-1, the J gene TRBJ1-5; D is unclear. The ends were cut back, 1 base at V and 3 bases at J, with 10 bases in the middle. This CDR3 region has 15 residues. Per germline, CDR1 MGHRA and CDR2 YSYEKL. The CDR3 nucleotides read TGCGCCAGCAGCCAAGTCGTAACCTCCAATCAGCCCCAGCATTTT. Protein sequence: CASSQVVTSNQPQHF.

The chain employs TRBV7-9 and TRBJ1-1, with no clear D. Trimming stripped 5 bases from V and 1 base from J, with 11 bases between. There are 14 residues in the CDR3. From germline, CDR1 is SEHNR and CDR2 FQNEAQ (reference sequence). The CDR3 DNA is TGTGCCAGCAGCCATACCGACTGGAACACTGAAGCTTTCTTT. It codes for CASSHTDWNTEAFF.

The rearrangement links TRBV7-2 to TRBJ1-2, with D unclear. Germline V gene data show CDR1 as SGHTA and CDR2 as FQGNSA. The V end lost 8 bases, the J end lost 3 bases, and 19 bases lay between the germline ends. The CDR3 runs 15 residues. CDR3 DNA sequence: TGTGCCAGCCTGGTACTAGTCGAGAGGGACTATGGCTACACCTTC. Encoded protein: CASLVLVERDYGYTF.

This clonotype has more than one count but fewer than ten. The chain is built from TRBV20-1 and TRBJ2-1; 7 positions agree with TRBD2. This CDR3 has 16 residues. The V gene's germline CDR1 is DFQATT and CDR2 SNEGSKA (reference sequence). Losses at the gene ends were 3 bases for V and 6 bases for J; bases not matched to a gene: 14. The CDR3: CSASHPSVRGSNEQFF. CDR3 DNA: TGCAGTGCTAGTCACCCCTCTGTCCGCGGGAGCAATGAGCAGTTCTTC.

CDR3 DNA sequence: TGTGCCAGCTCACCCCCTCTAGGGGAATCCTACGAGCAGTACTTC. Translated: CASSPPLGESYEQYF. The chain links TRBV18 to TRBJ2-7, with D perhaps matching TRBD1 (5 bases). The length of the CDR3 is 15 residues. The V gene lost 3 bases and the J gene lost 1 base, with 13 bases spanning the gap. Germline V gene lookup returns CDR1 KGHSH and CDR2 LQKENI. The whole variable domain, remainder taken from reference TRBV18 and TRBJ2-7, is NAGVMQNPRHLVRRRGQEARLRCSPMKGHSHVYWYRQLPEEGLKFMVYLQKENIIDESGMPKERFSAEFPKEGPSILRIQQVVRGDSAAYFCASSPPLGESYEQYFGPGTRLTVT.

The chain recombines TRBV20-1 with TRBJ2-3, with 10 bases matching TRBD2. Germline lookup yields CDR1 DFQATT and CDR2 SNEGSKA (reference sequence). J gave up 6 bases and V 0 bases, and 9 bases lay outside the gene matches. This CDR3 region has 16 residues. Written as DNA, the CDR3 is TGCAGTGCTAGAGATTGGGGACTAGCGCCTTCCGATACGCAGTATTTT. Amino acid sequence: CSARDWGLAPSDTQYF.

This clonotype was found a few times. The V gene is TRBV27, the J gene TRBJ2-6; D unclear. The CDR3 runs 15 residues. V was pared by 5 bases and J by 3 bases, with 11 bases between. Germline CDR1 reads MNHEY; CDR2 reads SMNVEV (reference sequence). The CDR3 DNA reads TGTGCCAGCAGTCAGCGCCGAAGTGGGGCCAACGTCCTGACTTTC. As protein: CASSQRRSGANVLTF.

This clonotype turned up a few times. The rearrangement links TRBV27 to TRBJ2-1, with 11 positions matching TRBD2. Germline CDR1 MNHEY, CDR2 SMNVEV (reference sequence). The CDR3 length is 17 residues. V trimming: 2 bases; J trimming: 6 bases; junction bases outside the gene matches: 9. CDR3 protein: CASSLTSGSLILNEQFF. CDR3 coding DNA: TGTGCCAGCAGTTTAACTAGCGGGAGTTTAATTCTCAATGAGCAGTTCTTC.

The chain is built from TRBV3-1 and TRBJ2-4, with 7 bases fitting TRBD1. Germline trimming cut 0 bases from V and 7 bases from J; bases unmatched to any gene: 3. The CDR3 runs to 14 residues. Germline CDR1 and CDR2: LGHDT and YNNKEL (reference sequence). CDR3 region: CASSQDGGQNIQYF. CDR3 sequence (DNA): TGTGCCAGCAGCCAAGATGGGGGACAGAACATTCAGTACTTC.

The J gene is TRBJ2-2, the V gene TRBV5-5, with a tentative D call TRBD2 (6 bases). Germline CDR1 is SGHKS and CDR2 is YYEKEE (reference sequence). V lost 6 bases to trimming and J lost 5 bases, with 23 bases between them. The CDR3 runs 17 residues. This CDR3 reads CASTPTSSGRNTGELFF. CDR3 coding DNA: TGTGCCAGCACCCCCACATCCTCAGGGAGGAATACCGGGGAGCTGTTTTTT.

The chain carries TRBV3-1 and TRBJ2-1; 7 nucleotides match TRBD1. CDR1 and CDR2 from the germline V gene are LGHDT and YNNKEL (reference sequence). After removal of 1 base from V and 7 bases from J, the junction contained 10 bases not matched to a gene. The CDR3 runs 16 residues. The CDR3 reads CASSQVQLNRGNEQFF. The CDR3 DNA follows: TGTGCCAGCAGCCAAGTCCAACTAAACAGGGGAAATGAGCAGTTCTTC.